What follows are 5 T cell receptor beta chains derived from one specimen sequenced in a study of blood T cell repertoires in COVID-19. Sequenced by immunoSEQ multiplex PCR; TCRdb stores in-frame clones only, minus some. This sample has fewer than 300,000 clones; 80% to 90% occur once, and the top ten carry 8.5% to 9.5%. The sequencing input was peripheral blood. These receptor sequences come from a woman aged 45-59 years who had recovered from COVID-19.

V usage is TRBV15 and J usage is TRBJ2-7; 7 nucleotides agree with TRBD2. V lost 0 bases and J lost 7; bases outside the gene matches: 6. CDR3 length equals 14 residues. Germline CDR1 LNHNV, CDR2 YYDKDF (reference sequence). The CDR3 is CATSRDGRDWEQYF. The CDR3 DNA follows: TGTGCCACCAGCAGAGATGGGAGGGATTGGGAGCAGTACTTC.

The DNA of the CDR3 is TGTGCCAGCAGTGAACCTCACAGGGATCCTGAAGCTTTCTTT. Its protein product is CASSEPHRDPEAFF. This chain connects TRBV6-1 to TRBJ1-1; perhaps TRBD1 as D (6 bases). Trimming left V 2 bases short and J 6 bases short, with 13 bases between. This CDR3 region has 14 residues. Per the germline V gene, CDR1 is MNHNS and CDR2 is SASEGT.

The V and J genes are TRBV28 and TRBJ1-4, with 8 bases fitting TRBD1. Trimming cost V 6 bases and J 5 bases; bases outside gene matches: 11. CDR1 and CDR2 from the germline V gene are MDHEN and SYDVKM. The CDR3 totals 16 residues. CDR3 DNA sequence: TGTGCCAGCAGACCTTTGGACAGGGTCGTAAATGAAAAACTGTTTTTT. It is translated as CASRPLDRVVNEKLFF.

This CDR3 reads CASSLRTGNDEQYF. Written as DNA, the CDR3 is TGTGCCAGCAGCCTACGGACAGGGAACGACGAGCAGTACTTC. The chain recombines TRBV3-1 (or the pseudogene TRBV3-2) with TRBJ2-7, with 8 bases matching TRBD1. The ends lost 4 bases at V and 5 bases at J; junction bases unmatched: 7. The CDR3 spans 14 residues. Germline loops: CDR1 LGHDT, CDR2 YNNKEL (reference sequence).

This clone was recorded once. J is TRBJ2-6 and V is TRBV7-2; possible D gene TRBD1, 6 bases. Between the trimmed V and J ends, which lost 5 bases and 4 bases, there was a span of 15 bases. Germline V gene data show CDR1 as SGHTA and CDR2 as FQGNSA. The CDR3 extends over 16 amino acids. DNA of the CDR3: TGTGCCAGCAGCCTCCGCCCAGGGGTGGGGGCCAACGTCCTGACTTTC. This translates into CASSLRPGVGANVLTF.